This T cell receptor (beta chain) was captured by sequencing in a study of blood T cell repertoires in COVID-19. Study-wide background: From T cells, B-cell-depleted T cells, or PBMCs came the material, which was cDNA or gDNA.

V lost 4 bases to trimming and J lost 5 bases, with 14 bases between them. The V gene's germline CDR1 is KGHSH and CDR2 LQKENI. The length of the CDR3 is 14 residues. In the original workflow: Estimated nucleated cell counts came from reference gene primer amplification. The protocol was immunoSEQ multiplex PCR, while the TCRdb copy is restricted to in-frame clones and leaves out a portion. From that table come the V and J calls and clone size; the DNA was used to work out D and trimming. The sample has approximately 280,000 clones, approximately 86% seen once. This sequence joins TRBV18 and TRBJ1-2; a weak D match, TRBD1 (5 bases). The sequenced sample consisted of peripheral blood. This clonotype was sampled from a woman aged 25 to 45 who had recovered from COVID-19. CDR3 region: CASSLGTEGYGYTF. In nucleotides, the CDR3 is TGTGCCAGCTCACTAGGGACGGAGGGGTATGGCTACACCTTC.